Sequencing of this T cell receptor (beta chain) was carried out in a study of T cells in Graves' hyperthyroidism and ophthalmopathy. Study-wide results and limits: A model using 13 V-J features told ophthalmopathy apart from stable hyperthyroidism. Onset of ophthalmopathy came a median approximately 6.5 months after the model predicted it.

At least ten counts were recorded for this clonotype. Its antigen is as yet unknown. Germline V gene lookup returns CDR1 KGHDR and CDR2 SFDVKD. This CDR3 region has 14 residues. The J segment lost 2 bases and the V segment lost 12 bases, leaving 6 bases of the junction unmatched. Amplified regions were TCR beta CDR3 sequences from RNA transcripts. First-round RT-PCR targeting the TCR CDR3 was performed with the HTBI primer set. One entry per CDR3 protein, called by TCRdb with MiXCR from the multiplex PCR reads. Found here are about 270,000 distinct CDR3 sequences, approximately 25% of them singletons; the top ten hold under 40%. Subjects with ophthalmopathy showed a Clinical Activity Score no lower than 3, a NOSPECS grade no lower than 4, and a duration shorter than 3 months. Using roughly 9.4 ml of fresh peripheral blood, PBMCs were prepared.

Sequenced material: blood. This clonotype was obtained from a woman aged 35 to 49 with Graves' ophthalmopathy. The V call is TRBV24-1, the J call TRBJ2-6; 7 bases fit TRBD1. This CDR3 is CAPHRGAGANVLTF. CDR3 bases: TGTGCCCCGCACAGGGGCGCTGGGGCCAACGTCCTGACTTTC.